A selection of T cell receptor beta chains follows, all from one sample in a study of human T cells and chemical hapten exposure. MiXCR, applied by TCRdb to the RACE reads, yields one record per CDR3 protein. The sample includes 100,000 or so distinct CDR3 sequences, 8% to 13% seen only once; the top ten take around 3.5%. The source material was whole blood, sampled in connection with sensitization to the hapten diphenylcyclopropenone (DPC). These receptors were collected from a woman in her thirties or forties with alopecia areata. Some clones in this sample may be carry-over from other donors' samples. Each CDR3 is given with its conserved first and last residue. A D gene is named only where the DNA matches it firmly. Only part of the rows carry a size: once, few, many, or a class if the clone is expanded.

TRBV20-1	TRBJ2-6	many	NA	TGCAGTGGCCAAGGGGCTGGGGCCAACGTCCTGACTTTC	CSGQGAGANVLTF
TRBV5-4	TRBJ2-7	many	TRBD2	TGTGCCAGCAGCCCCAGGTTAAGGGAAGGGACTAGCGGGAGGGCCGCTGGGGAGCAGTACTTC	CASSPRLREGTSGRAAGEQYF
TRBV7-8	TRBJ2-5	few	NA	TGTGCCAGCAGCTTACCAGGGACAGAGACCCAGTACTTC	CASSLPGTETQYF
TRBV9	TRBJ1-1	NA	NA	TGTGCCAGCAGCGGACAGGACACTGAAGCTTTCTTT	CASSGQDTEAFF
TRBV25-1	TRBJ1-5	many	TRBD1	TGTGCCAGCAGTGAGGACGGACAGGGTACTCCTCAGCCCCAGCATTTT	CASSEDGQGTPQPQHF
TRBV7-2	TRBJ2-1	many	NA	TGTGCCAGCAGCTTTGGGCGGGCAAGCTCCTACAATGAGCAGTTCTTC	CASSFGRASSYNEQFF
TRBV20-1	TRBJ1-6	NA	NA	TGCAGTGCTTACCCCCGCCGGAACAATTCACCCCTCCACTTT	CSAYPRRNNSPLHF
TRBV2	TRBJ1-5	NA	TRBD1	TGTGCCAGCAGACCCAGGGACAGGGGCAATCAGCCCCAGCATTTT	CASRPRDRGNQPQHF
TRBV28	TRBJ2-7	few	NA	TGTGCCAGCATTAAGCCCCCCACCGCCGGGACACCAATCTACGAGCAGTACTTC	CASIKPPTAGTPIYEQYF
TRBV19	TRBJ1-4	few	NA	TGTGCCAGTAGTATGACGCGAGTAGATGAAAAACTGTTTTTT	CASSMTRVDEKLFF
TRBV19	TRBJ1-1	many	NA	TGTGCCAGTAGTATAAAGGGGCAAGCGAACACTGAAGCTTTCTTT	CASSIKGQANTEAFF
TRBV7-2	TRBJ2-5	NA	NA	TGTGCCAGCAGCTTAAGCAGCCGGGGACAAGAGACCCAGTACTTC	CASSLSSRGQETQYF
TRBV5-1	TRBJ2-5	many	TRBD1	TGCGCCAGCAGCCCAGGGGGCCTGAGGCAGGAGACCCAGTACTTC	CASSPGGLRQETQYF
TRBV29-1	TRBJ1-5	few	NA	TGCAGCGTCGGGAATGGGGTAGGGCAGCCCCAGCATTTT	CSVGNGVGQPQHF
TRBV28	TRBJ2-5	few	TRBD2	TGTGCCAGCTCGACACTAGCGGGAGAAGAGACCCAGTACTTC	CASSTLAGEETQYF
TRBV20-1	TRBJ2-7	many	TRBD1	TGCAGTACGGGACAGGGGGCGGGGGAGCAGTACTTC	CSTGQGAGEQYF
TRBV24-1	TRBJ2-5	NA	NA	TGTGCCACCAGTGATACCGGGCCCAGGGAAGTGACCCAGTACTTC	CATSDTGPREVTQYF
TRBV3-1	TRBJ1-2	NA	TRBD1	TGTGCCAGCAGCCAAGGGGTGTGGGGACAGGGAGATTCCTATGGCTACACCTTC	CASSQGVWGQGDSYGYTF
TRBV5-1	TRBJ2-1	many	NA	TGCGCCAGCAGCTCCATGGGGTTAGCGGTAGTAAATGAGCAGTTCTTC	CASSSMGLAVVNEQFF
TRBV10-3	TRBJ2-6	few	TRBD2	TGTGCCATCAGTGAGGGGACTAGCGGTAACTCTGGGGCCAACGTCCTGACTTTC	CAISEGTSGNSGANVLTF
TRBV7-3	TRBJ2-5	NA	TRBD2	TGTGCCAGCAGCCCTACTAGCGGGGACTTCCAAGAGACCCAGTACTTC	CASSPTSGDFQETQYF
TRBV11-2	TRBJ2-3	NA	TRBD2	TGTGCCAGCAGCCCGGTAGCGGGGGGGCTTCCCAATCTCGACACAGATACGCAGTATTTT	CASSPVAGGLPNLDTDTQYF
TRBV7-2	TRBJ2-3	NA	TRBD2	TGTGCCAGCAGCTTATCGCCGGGCCGGGGGGCGCAGTATTTT	CASSLSPGRGAQYF
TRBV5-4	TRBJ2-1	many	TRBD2	TGTGCCAGCAGGCCGGGACTAGCCGATGAGCAGTTCTTC	CASRPGLADEQFF
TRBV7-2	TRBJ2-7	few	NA	TGTGCCAGCAGCACCCAGACTAGCGAGCAGTACTTC	CASSTQTSEQYF
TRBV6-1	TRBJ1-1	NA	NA	TGTGCCAGCAGTCCTAAGGACAGATACACTGAAGCTTTCTTT	CASSPKDRYTEAFF
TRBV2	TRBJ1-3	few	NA	TGTGCCAGCACCCTGAGAGGACAATCAGGAAACACCATATATTTT	CASTLRGQSGNTIYF
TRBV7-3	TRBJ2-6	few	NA	TGTGCCAGCAGCTTAGCGCCCCTCGGGCGAGGTGGGGCCAACGTCCTGACTTTC	CASSLAPLGRGGANVLTF
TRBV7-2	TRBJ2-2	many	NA	TGTGCCAGCAGCTTATTGAGCACCGTCAACACCGGGGAGCTGTTTTTT	CASSLLSTVNTGELFF
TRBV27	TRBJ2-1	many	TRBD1	TGTGCCAGCAGTTTAGCCCACGGCAGGGGGCCCACTTACAATGAGCAGTTCTTC	CASSLAHGRGPTYNEQFF
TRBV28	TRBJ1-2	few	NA	NA	CASVPPTGGDGYTF
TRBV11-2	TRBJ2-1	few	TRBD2	TGTGCCAGCAGCTTAGCGCCGACTAGCGGGATTACCTACAATGAGCAGTTCTTC	CASSLAPTSGITYNEQFF
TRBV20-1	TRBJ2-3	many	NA	TGCAGTGCTAGAGATCCCGGTCGGAGCAGCTTGACAGATACGCAGTATTTT	CSARDPGRSSLTDTQYF
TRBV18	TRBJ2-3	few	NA	TGTGCCAGCTCACCTTCCTCCCTCTTGTCAGATACGCAGTATTTT	CASSPSSLLSDTQYF
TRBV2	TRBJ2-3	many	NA	TGTGCCAGCATCCCCAGGATTCACACAGATACGCAGTATTTT	CASIPRIHTDTQYF
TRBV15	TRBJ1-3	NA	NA	TGTGCCACCAGCAGAGATCTCGGCGGAAACACCATATATTTT	CATSRDLGGNTIYF
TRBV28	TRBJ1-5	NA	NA	TGTGCCAGCAGTTTATTTGGAGGGCTTAATAGCAATCAGCCCCAGCATTTT	CASSLFGGLNSNQPQHF
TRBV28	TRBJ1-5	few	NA	TGTGCCAGCAGTTTATGGGGGGAGGGTCAGCCCCAGCATTTT	CASSLWGEGQPQHF
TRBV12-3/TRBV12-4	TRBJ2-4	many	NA	TGTGCCAGCAGTTTTGCGCTAGCCAAAAACATTCAGTACTTC	CASSFALAKNIQYF
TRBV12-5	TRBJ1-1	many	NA	TGTGCTAGTGGTTTGGGGCCCACTGAAGCTTTCTTT	CASGLGPTEAFF
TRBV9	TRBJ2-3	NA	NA	TGTGCCAGCAGCGGGGACCGGCCAGATACGCAGTATTTT	CASSGDRPDTQYF
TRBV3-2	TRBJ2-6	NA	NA	TGTGCCAGCAGTGCAAGACAGGGGAGGTCTGGGGCCAACGTCCTGACTTTC	CASSARQGRSGANVLTF
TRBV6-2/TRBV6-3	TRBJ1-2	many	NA	TGTGCCAGCAGGAACACGCTGGCTAACTATGGCTACACCTTC	CASRNTLANYGYTF
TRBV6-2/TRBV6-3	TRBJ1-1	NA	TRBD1	TGTGCCAGCAGACACAAACCAGGGGGCCCGAGACCCATGAACACTGAAGCTTTCTTT	CASRHKPGGPRPMNTEAFF
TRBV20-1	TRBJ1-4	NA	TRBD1	TGCAGTGCTAGGTCACAGGGGAATGGCGAAAAACTGTTTTTT	CSARSQGNGEKLFF
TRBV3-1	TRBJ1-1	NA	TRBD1	TGTGCCAGCAGCCAAGCCTCTACAGGGGCAGCTTTCTTT	CASSQASTGAAFF
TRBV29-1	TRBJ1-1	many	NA	TGCAGCGCCCTGGGACACTGGACTGAAGCTTTCTTT	CSALGHWTEAFF
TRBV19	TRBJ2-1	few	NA	TGTGCCAGTAGGAGGGGGTCCAATGAGCAGTTCTTC	CASRRGSNEQFF
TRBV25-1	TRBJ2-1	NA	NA	TGTGCCAGCAGTGAGCTGCTCGGGCAGGGTATCAATGAGCAGTTCTTC	CASSELLGQGINEQFF
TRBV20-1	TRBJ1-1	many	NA	TGCAGTGGGGATGATGACACTGAAGCTTTCTTT	CSGDDDTEAFF
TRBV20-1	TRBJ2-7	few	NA	TGCAGTGCGACCCCCCGATCCAGCTCCTACGAGCAGTACTTC	CSATPRSSSYEQYF
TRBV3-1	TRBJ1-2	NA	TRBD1	TGTGCCAGCAGCCAAGGAGTTTGGGACAGGGGGCTGGCTAACTATGGCTACACCTTC	CASSQGVWDRGLANYGYTF
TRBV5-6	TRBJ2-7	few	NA	TGTGCCAGCAGCTTGCGGACGATAACGGAAACCTACGAGCAGTACTTC	CASSLRTITETYEQYF
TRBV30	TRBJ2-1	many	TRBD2	TGTGCCTGGAGGTTGCAAGTAGCGGGAGTCCCCTCCTACAATGAGCAGTTCTTC	CAWRLQVAGVPSYNEQFF